This is a list of T cell receptor beta chains from one sample in a study of molecular identifiers for immune sequencing clone quantification. TCRdb itself ran the PCR reads through MiXCR, one entry per CDR3 protein. In the table there are about 100,000 distinct CDR3 sequences, around 20% of which are singletons. The sequencing input was naive CD8+ T cells from blood, with Jurkat cell RNA spiked in. The receptors originated from a human donor in good health. Some libraries in this study had Jurkat cell RNA spiked in. Both conserved end residues are part of each CDR3. A D gene is named only where the DNA matches it firmly. Clone size is given for some rows only: seen once, a few or many times, or a class if the clone is expanded.

v_gene: TRBV5-6; d_gene: -; abundance: -; j_gene: TRBJ2-7; CDR3aa: CASSSITDSYEQYF; CDR3nt: TGTGCCAGCAGCTCCATCACAGACTCCTACGAGCAGTACTTC
v_gene: TRBV27; d_gene: -; abundance: many; j_gene: TRBJ1-5; CDR3aa: CASRTAYSNQPQHF; CDR3nt: TGTGCCAGCAGGACAGCCTATAGCAATCAGCCCCAGCATTTT
v_gene: TRBV30; d_gene: TRBD1; abundance: once; j_gene: TRBJ1-2; CDR3aa: CAWSGTGGYGYTF; CDR3nt: TGTGCCTGGAGTGGGACAGGGGGCTATGGCTACACCTTC
v_gene: TRBV6-2/TRBV6-3; d_gene: -; abundance: many; j_gene: TRBJ2-3; CDR3aa: CASSYLSSSTDTQYF; CDR3nt: TGTGCCAGCAGTTACTTGTCTTCTAGCACAGATACGCAGTATTTT
v_gene: TRBV4-3; d_gene: TRBD2; abundance: many; j_gene: TRBJ2-7; CDR3aa: CASSHWREGSYEQYF; CDR3nt: TGCGCCAGCAGCCATTGGCGGGAGGGGAGCTACGAGCAGTACTTC
v_gene: TRBV6-6; d_gene: -; abundance: many; j_gene: TRBJ1-1; CDR3aa: CASSWGMRDTEAFF; CDR3nt: TGTGCCAGCAGTTGGGGGATGAGGGACACTGAAGCTTTCTTT
v_gene: TRBV29-1; d_gene: TRBD1; abundance: -; j_gene: TRBJ2-7; CDR3aa: CSVGGTGGEQYF; CDR3nt: TGCAGCGTTGGGGGGACAGGGGGCGAGCAGTACTTC
v_gene: TRBV6-5; d_gene: -; abundance: many; j_gene: TRBJ2-1; CDR3aa: CASSQGSEQFF; CDR3nt: TGTGCCAGCAGCCAGGGGAGTGAGCAGTTCTTC
v_gene: TRBV7-8; d_gene: TRBD1; abundance: -; j_gene: TRBJ1-6; CDR3aa: CASSFPPGQGLHSPLHF; CDR3nt: TGTGCCAGCAGCTTTCCTCCGGGACAGGGTTTACATTCACCCCTCCACTTT
v_gene: TRBV20-1; d_gene: -; abundance: many; j_gene: TRBJ2-3; CDR3aa: CSAIADTQYF; CDR3nt: TGCAGTGCTATCGCAGATACGCAGTATTTT
v_gene: TRBV4-1; d_gene: TRBD1; abundance: many; j_gene: TRBJ1-5; CDR3aa: CASSRTGGSNQPQHF; CDR3nt: TGCGCCAGCAGCCGCACAGGGGGTAGCAATCAGCCCCAGCATTTT
v_gene: TRBV4-1; d_gene: TRBD1; abundance: many; j_gene: TRBJ2-5; CDR3aa: CASSLGQGAETQYF; CDR3nt: TGCGCCAGCAGCCTTGGACAGGGTGCGGAGACCCAGTACTTC
v_gene: TRBV29-1; d_gene: TRBD1; abundance: many; j_gene: TRBJ2-7; CDR3aa: CSVTGTGYPYEQYF; CDR3nt: TGCAGCGTAACCGGGACAGGTTATCCGTACGAGCAGTACTTC
v_gene: TRBV20-1; d_gene: -; abundance: many; j_gene: TRBJ2-1; CDR3aa: CSAHNRDHNGNEQFF; CDR3nt: TGCAGTGCTCACAACCGGGACCACAATGGAAATGAGCAGTTCTTC
v_gene: TRBV27; d_gene: -; abundance: few; j_gene: TRBJ2-3; CDR3aa: CASSFGQSTDTQYF; CDR3nt: TGTGCCAGCAGTTTCGGTCAGAGCACAGATACGCAGTATTTT
v_gene: TRBV2; d_gene: -; abundance: few; j_gene: TRBJ2-5; CDR3aa: CASSDDYGQETQYF; CDR3nt: TGTGCCAGCAGTGATGACTACGGGCAAGAGACCCAGTACTTC
v_gene: TRBV6-5; d_gene: -; abundance: many; j_gene: TRBJ1-1; CDR3aa: CASSPRTANTEAFF; CDR3nt: TGTGCCAGCAGCCCTAGGACAGCGAACACTGAAGCTTTCTTT
v_gene: TRBV29-1; d_gene: -; abundance: many; j_gene: TRBJ2-2; CDR3aa: CSVLRGENTGELFF; CDR3nt: TGCAGCGTTCTTCGCGGAGAGAACACCGGGGAGCTGTTTTTT
v_gene: TRBV11-2; d_gene: -; abundance: -; j_gene: TRBJ2-1; CDR3aa: CASSFYSLLGDSYNGQFF; CDR3nt: TGTGCCAGCAGCTTTTACTCACTCTTGGGTGACTCCTACAATGGGCAGTTCTTC
v_gene: TRBV5-1; d_gene: TRBD1; abundance: many; j_gene: TRBJ2-7; CDR3aa: CASSLTGAYEQYF; CDR3nt: TGCGCCAGCAGCTTGACAGGGGCCTACGAGCAGTACTTC
v_gene: TRBV10-3; d_gene: -; abundance: many; j_gene: TRBJ2-7; CDR3aa: CATQNDSSYHYEQYF; CDR3nt: TGTGCCACTCAGAACGACAGCTCCTATCACTACGAGCAGTACTTC
v_gene: TRBV24-1; d_gene: -; abundance: few; j_gene: TRBJ2-1; CDR3aa: CATSDPYNEQFF; CDR3nt: TGTGCCACCAGTGATCCCTACAATGAGCAGTTCTTC
v_gene: TRBV29-1; d_gene: -; abundance: many; j_gene: TRBJ2-5; CDR3aa: CSVEVRETQYF; CDR3nt: TGCAGCGTTGAGGTGCGAGAGACCCAGTACTTC
v_gene: TRBV7-9; d_gene: TRBD1; abundance: -; j_gene: TRBJ2-4; CDR3aa: CASSPGTGKNILYF; CDR3nt: TGTGCCAGCAGCCCCGGGACAGGGAAAAACATTCTGTACTTC
v_gene: TRBV19; d_gene: -; abundance: few; j_gene: TRBJ1-6; CDR3aa: CASSSGGNSPLHF; CDR3nt: TGTGCCAGTTCCAGCGGGGGGAATTCACCCCTCCACTTT
v_gene: TRBV6-5; d_gene: TRBD1; abundance: many; j_gene: TRBJ2-7; CDR3aa: CASSSTGGSYEQYF; CDR3nt: TGTGCCAGCAGTTCCACAGGGGGCTCCTACGAGCAGTACTTC
v_gene: TRBV12-3/TRBV12-4; d_gene: TRBD1; abundance: many; j_gene: TRBJ2-3; CDR3aa: CASSQATGGDTQYF; CDR3nt: TGTGCCAGCAGTCAGGCGACAGGGGGAGATACGCAGTATTTT
v_gene: TRBV30; d_gene: -; abundance: many; j_gene: TRBJ2-5; CDR3aa: CAWSVLGGGETQYF; CDR3nt: TGTGCCTGGAGTGTACTGGGAGGAGGTGAGACCCAGTACTTC
v_gene: TRBV5-1; d_gene: -; abundance: many; j_gene: TRBJ1-1; CDR3aa: CASSPVGQGEMNTEAFF; CDR3nt: TGCGCCAGCAGCCCGGTGGGGCAAGGAGAGATGAACACTGAAGCTTTCTTT